The T cell receptor beta chain described here comes from a study of blood T cell repertoires in COVID-19. Study context: PBMCs, B-cell-depleted T cells, or T cells were the source of the cDNA or gDNA that made up the material.

As originally analysed: Cell counts per sample came from amplifying reference gene primers. Clones were sequenced by immunoSEQ multiplex PCR, and TCRdb holds only the in-frame ones, with some missing. V, J and clone size derive from that table, while D and trimming were established from the DNA sequence. Among tens of thousands of clones listed, less than 90% were seen once. V was cut by 3 bases and J by 0 bases, with 18 bases left in between. The germline gives CDR1 KGHSH, CDR2 LQKENI. The CDR3 extends over 19 amino acids. The sequence was collected from a man in his sixties with acute or convalescent COVID-19. Sequencing was performed on peripheral blood. J is TRBJ1-6 and V is TRBV18; D remains unclear. The CDR3 sequence is CASSPVPGIDGSYNSPLHF. CDR3 nucleotide sequence: TGTGCCAGCTCACCGGTACCGGGAATAGATGGCTCCTATAATTCACCCCTCCACTTT.